These 7 T cell receptor beta chains were all obtained from the same sample, sequenced in a study of T cells after yellow fever vaccination (dated by TCRdb to about 2019). Interpreted using the paper, the treatment or condition label stands for: live attenuated yellow fever vaccine strain. Preparation of the library involved 5' RACE. The instrument was an Illumina HiSeq 2500. TCRdb reprocessing: public reads trimmed at Q25 with fastp, clones called with MiXCR, in-frame beta chains kept. Under each unique CDR3 protein, matching rows form one entry showing the most common genes and DNA. The sample includes approximately 300,000 distinct CDR3 sequences, with 7.5% to 9% observed a single time. Roughly 17% of the sample is taken by the ten largest. Sequences were derived from PBMCs, sampled on the day of the first yellow fever vaccination. The receptor source for this set is a young man who received the YFV17D yellow fever vaccine.

This clonotype has more than one count but fewer than ten. The rearrangement uses TRBV6-1 and TRBJ1-5; D unclear. Germline CDR1 MNHNS, CDR2 SASEGT. The V end was cut by 5 bases, the J end by 7 bases, with 21 bases between. This CDR3 is built from 16 residues. CDR3 in amino acids: CASSIAPHDSTQPQHF. The CDR3 DNA reads as TGTGCCAGCAGTATAGCACCACACGATTCAACACAGCCCCAGCATTTT.

This clonotype occurred many times. This rearrangement joins TRBV2 to TRBJ2-3, with TRBD1 as a possible D gene (6 bases). The ends were cut back, 5 bases at V and 1 base at J, with 10 bases in the middle. CDR3 length: 14 amino acids. Germline CDR1 reads SNHLY; CDR2 reads FYNNEI. The CDR3 is CASSLQGRTDTQYF. The CDR3 nucleotides read TGTGCCAGCAGTTTACAGGGACGCACAGATACGCAGTATTTT.

This clonotype showed up just once. This may stem from a read error, because a much larger clone lies one nucleotide away. J is TRBJ2-2 and V is TRBV6-1; 13 nucleotides align to TRBD2. The CDR3 is made up of 16 amino acids. CDR1 and CDR2 (germline): MNHNS, SASEGT. The CDR3 reads CASRTGTSGNTGELLF. The CDR3 DNA is TGTGCCAGCAGAACCGGGACTAGCGGGAACACCGGGGAGCTGTTGTTT.

At least ten counts were recorded for this clonotype. The chain is built from TRBV12-3 or TRBV12-4 and TRBJ1-2; unclear D gene. The CDR3 runs to 12 residues. The V end lost 3 bases, the J end lost 5 bases, and 7 bases lay between the germline ends. This chain's CDR3 is CASSLFPYGYTF. The CDR3 DNA follows: TGTGCCAGCAGTTTGTTCCCGTATGGCTACACCTTC.

The chain recombines TRBV6-2 or TRBV6-3 with TRBJ1-5, with a tentative D call TRBD1 (5 bases). The CDR3 length is 17 residues. Germline V gene data show CDR1 as MNHEY and CDR2 as SVGEGT. Trimming cost V 0 bases and J 5 bases, with 17 bases left between them. The CDR3 DNA follows: TGTGCCAGCAGTTACTCCCTTAGGACACACGGATATCAGCCCCAGCATTTT. Translated, it gives CASSYSLRTHGYQPQHF.

The table lists this clonotype with a few counts. The V gene is TRBV27, the J gene TRBJ2-7; 7 nucleotides line up with TRBD2. The germline gives CDR1 MNHEY, CDR2 SMNVEV (reference sequence). The trim removed 7 bases at V and 5 bases at J, leaving 14 bases unmatched. CDR3 length equals 15 residues. The CDR3, as DNA: TGTGCCAGCAACAAGGCGGGGGTACCGCCTGACGAGCAGTACTTC. It codes for CASNKAGVPPDEQYF.

This chain links TRBV4-2 with TRBJ2-3; D is uncertain. CDR1 LGHNA and CDR2 YNFKEQ come from the germline V gene. CDR3 length: 15 amino acids. With 1 base removed from V and 3 bases from J, the gap between germline ends came to 11 bases. In DNA, the CDR3 is TGTGCCAGCAGCCAAGGACTCTCGCCGACAGATACGCAGTATTTT. Translation gives CASSQGLSPTDTQYF.